Detailed here is one TCR beta chain. Its antigen remains unidentified. A much bigger clone sits one base away, suggesting this may be a read error. Drawn from each donor were roughly 10 milliliters of peripheral blood. Then a second PCR, running about 6 to 12 cycles, was carried out with a sample-barcoded 5' primer and a J-beta primer mix. TCRdb re-analysed the 5' RACE reads in MiXCR, keeping a single row per CDR3 protein. The table has about 640,000 distinct CDR3 sequences, about 53% seen once. The sample comes from a study of blood T cells in healthy people across ages. Study findings and constraints: Possibly confounding the expanded clonotype changes was the fact that donor CMV status was unknown. Since the PBMCs were unsorted, naive and antigen-experienced cells could not be conclusively compared. Across samples, TCR beta diversity tracked strongly with naive T cell percentage.

This CDR3 has 13 amino acids. The germline CDR1 and CDR2 sequences are ENHRY and SYGVKD. V lost 8 bases, J lost 4 bases, and 14 bases lay in between. The sample consisted of blood. The clonotype was recovered from a man aged 60 to 69 in good health. The chain combines TRBV10-3 with TRBJ2-5; tentative D call: TRBD1 (7 bases). CDR3 region: CAIGAQGGETQYF. The CDR3 coding sequence is TGTGCCATCGGGGCGCAGGGGGGAGAGACCCAGTACTTC.